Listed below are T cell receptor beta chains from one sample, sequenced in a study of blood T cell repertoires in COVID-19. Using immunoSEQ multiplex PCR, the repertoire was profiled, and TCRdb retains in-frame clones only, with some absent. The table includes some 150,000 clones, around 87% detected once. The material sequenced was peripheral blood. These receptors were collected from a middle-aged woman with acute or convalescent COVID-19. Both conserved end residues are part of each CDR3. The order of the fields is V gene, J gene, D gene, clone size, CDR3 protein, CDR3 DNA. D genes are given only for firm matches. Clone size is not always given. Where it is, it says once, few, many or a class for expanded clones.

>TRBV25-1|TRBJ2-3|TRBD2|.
CASSYVRTSGGDTQYF
TGTGCCAGCAGTTACGTCCGGACTAGCGGGGGAGATACGCAGTATTTT
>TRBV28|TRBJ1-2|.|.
CASRPRELYNYGYTF
TGTGCCAGCAGGCCTCGGGAATTATATAACTATGGCTACACCTTC
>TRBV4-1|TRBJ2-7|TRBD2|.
CASSQTRLADKSYEQYF
TGCGCCAGCAGCCAAACGCGACTAGCTGATAAATCCTACGAGCAGTACTTC
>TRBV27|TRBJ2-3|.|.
CASGGGNTDTQYF
TGTGCCAGCGGAGGAGGAAACACAGATACGCAGTATTTT
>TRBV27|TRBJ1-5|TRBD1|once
CASSDRGGNQPQHF
TGTGCCAGCAGCGACAGGGGGGGTAATCAGCCCCAGCATTTT
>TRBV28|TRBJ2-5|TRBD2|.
CASSPLGRVEETQYF
TGTGCCAGCAGTCCCCTCGGGAGGGTTGAAGAGACCCAGTACTTC
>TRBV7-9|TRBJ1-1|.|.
CATSTDFGRDTEAFF
TGTGCCACCAGTACCGACTTCGGCAGGGACACTGAAGCTTTCTTT
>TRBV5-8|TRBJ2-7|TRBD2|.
CASSPSLRASGYEQYF
TGTGCCAGCAGCCCCTCGCTAAGAGCTAGCGGCTACGAGCAGTACTTC
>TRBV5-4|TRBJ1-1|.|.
CASSSRDTEAFF
TGTGCCAGCAGCTCCCGGGACACTGAAGCTTTCTTT
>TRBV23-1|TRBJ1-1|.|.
CASSQSRQAVGEAFF
TGCGCCAGCAGTCAATCTAGGCAGGCAGTCGGTGAAGCTTTCTTT
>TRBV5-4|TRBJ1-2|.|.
CASSSRQGGDNYGYTF
TGTGCCAGCAGCTCTAGGCAAGGGGGAGATAACTATGGCTACACCTTC
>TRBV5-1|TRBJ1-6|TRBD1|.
CASSQGQGVSPLHF
TGCGCCAGCAGCCAGGGACAGGGGGTTTCACCCCTCCACTTT
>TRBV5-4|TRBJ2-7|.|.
CASSLELSASIEQYF
TGTGCCAGCAGCTTGGAGTTGTCGGCTAGCATTGAGCAGTACTTC
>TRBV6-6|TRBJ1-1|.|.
CASSRRQIGTNTEAFF
TGTGCCAGCAGTCGACGACAGATAGGAACGAACACTGAAGCTTTCTTT
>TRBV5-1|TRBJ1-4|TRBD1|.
CASSLAGQGGEKLFF
TGCGCCAGCAGCTTGGCCGGACAGGGCGGCGAAAAACTGTTTTTT
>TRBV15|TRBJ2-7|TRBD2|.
CATSRQAGGIGEQYF
TGTGCCACCAGCAGACAAGCGGGAGGGATCGGCGAGCAGTACTTC
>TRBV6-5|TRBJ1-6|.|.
CASRPTGAYNSPLHF
TGTGCCAGCAGGCCTACCGGAGCCTATAATTCACCCCTCCACTTT
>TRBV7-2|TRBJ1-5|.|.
CASSLAEVSHQPQHF
TGTGCCAGCAGCTTGGCTGAGGTTAGCCATCAGCCCCAGCATTTT
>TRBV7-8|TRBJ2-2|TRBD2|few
CASRAGLAGYTGELFF
TGTGCCAGCAGAGCCGGACTAGCGGGGTACACCGGGGAGCTGTTTTTT
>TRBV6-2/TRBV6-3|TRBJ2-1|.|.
CASSSLADEQFF
TGTGCCAGCAGCTCACTAGCAGATGAGCAGTTCTTC
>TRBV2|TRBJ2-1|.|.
CASTVWGPEYNEQFF
TGTGCCAGCACCGTATGGGGGCCCGAGTACAATGAGCAGTTCTTC
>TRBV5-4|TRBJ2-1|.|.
CASSSRTGSSYNEQFF
TGTGCCAGCAGCTCCAGGACTGGTAGCTCCTACAATGAGCAGTTCTTC
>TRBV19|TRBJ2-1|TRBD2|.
CASNLAGGSSYNEQFF
TGTGCCAGTAACCTCGCGGGCGGGAGCTCCTACAATGAGCAGTTCTTC
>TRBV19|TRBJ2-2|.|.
CASSIQGNTGELFF
TGTGCCAGTAGTATTCAGGGGAACACCGGGGAGCTGTTTTTT
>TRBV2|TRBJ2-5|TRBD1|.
CASTTGTGGLEETQYF
TGTGCCAGCACCACCGGGACAGGGGGCTTGGAGGAGACCCAGTACTTC
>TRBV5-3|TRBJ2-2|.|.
CARSLGPGHTGELFF
TGTGCCAGAAGCTTGGGGCCAGGTCACACCGGGGAGCTGTTTTTT
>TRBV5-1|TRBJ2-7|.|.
CASSLGAQGYEQYF
TGCGCCAGCAGCTTGGGGGCGCAGGGGTACGAGCAGTACTTC
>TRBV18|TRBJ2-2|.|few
CASNAQSREELFF
TGTGCCAGTAATGCACAGAGCAGGGAGGAGCTGTTTTTT
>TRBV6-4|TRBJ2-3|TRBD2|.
CASSETSGATDTQYF
TGTGCCAGCAGTGAGACTAGCGGGGCTACAGATACGCAGTATTTT
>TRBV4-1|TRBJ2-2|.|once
CASSQVGGNTGELFF
TGCGCCAGCAGCCAAGTCGGGGGGAACACCGGGGAGCTGTTTTTT
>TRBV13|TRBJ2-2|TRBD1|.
CATYRRQGGSGELFF
TGTGCCACCTACCGACGACAGGGGGGCTCCGGGGAGCTGTTTTTT
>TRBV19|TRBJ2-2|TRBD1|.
CASSPDREYPFKLFF
TGTGCCAGTAGCCCAGACAGGGAGTACCCCTTTAAGCTGTTTTTT
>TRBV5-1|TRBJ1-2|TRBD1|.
CASSLGDRNYGYTF
TGCGCCAGCAGCTTGGGGGACAGAAACTATGGCTACACCTTC
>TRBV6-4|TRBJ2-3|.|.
CASSDSRGSTDTQYF
TGTGCCAGCAGTGACTCGAGGGGGTCCACAGATACGCAGTATTTT
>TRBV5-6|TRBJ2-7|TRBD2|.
CASSLGVTGGEQYF
TGTGCCAGCAGCTTGGGGGTAACGGGGGGCGAGCAGTACTTC
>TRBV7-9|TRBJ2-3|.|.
CASSPTSTDTQYF
TGTGCCAGCAGCCCCACTAGCACAGATACGCAGTATTTT
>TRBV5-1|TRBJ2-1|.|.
CASSLGQSSYNEQFF
TGCGCCAGCAGCTTGGGACAGAGCTCCTACAATGAGCAGTTCTTC
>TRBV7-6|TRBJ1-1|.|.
CASSSNLGSVNTEAFF
TGTGCCAGCAGCTCCAATCTGGGGAGCGTGAACACTGAAGCTTTCTTT
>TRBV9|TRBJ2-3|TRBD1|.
CASSGDRGRTDTQYF
TGTGCCAGCAGCGGGGACAGGGGGCGAACAGATACGCAGTATTTT
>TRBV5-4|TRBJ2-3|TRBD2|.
CAAGPGGSSTDTQYF
TGTGCCGCAGGACCGGGGGGATCTAGCACAGATACGCAGTATTTT